The TCR beta chain described here comes from a study of blood T cell repertoires in COVID-19. The repertoire was sequenced with immunoSEQ multiplex PCR; TCRdb's copy has only in-frame clones and lacks some. The sample records around 37,000 clones, 87% being singletons. V was shortened by 4 bases and J by 3 bases, with 13 bases between the two germline ends. The germline CDR1 and CDR2 sequences are SQVTM and ANQGSEA. The CDR3 is 13 residues long. The sample was peripheral blood. The chain recombines TRBV29-1 with TRBJ2-7; D is ambiguous. This TCR was recovered from a man between 60 and 75 years old with acute or convalescent COVID-19. CDR3 coding DNA: TGCAGCGTTGTACCAGGCCAGCACTACGAGCAGTACTTC. Translation: CSVVPGQHYEQYF.